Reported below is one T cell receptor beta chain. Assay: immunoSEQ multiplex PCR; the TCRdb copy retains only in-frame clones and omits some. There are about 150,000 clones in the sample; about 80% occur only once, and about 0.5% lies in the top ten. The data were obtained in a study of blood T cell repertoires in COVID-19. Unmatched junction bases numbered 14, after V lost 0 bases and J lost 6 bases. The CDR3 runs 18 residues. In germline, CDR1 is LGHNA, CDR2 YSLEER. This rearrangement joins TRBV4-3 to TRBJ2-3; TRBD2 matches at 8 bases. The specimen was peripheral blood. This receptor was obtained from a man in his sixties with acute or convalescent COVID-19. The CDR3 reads CASSQDFAGGPLGDTQYF. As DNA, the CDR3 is TGCGCCAGCAGCCAAGATTTTGCGGGAGGCCCGTTGGGGGATACGCAGTATTTT.